A single sample is the source of the 4 T cell receptor beta chains below, sequenced in a study of cytomegalovirus exposure and HLA in healthy donors. The PCR ran on 60 Vbeta and 13 Jbeta primers. Produced via immunoSEQ multiplex PCR; TCRdb's table is partial and in-frame only. Here the sample spans roughly 97,000 clones, 73% being singletons. The sequenced sample was PBMCs. The receptors were sampled from a man aged 40-49 years in good health and CMV-seronegative.

The V and J genes are TRBV7-9 and TRBJ1-2; D not resolved. The CDR3 extends over 12 amino acids. Trimming took off 3 bases at V and 3 bases at J, with 5 bases between the two ends. Germline assignment: CDR1 SEHNR and CDR2 FQNEAQ (reference sequence). In DNA, the CDR3 is TGTGCCAGCAGCTTCGGGGACTATGGCTACACCTTC. Translating it yields CASSFGDYGYTF.

This clone has more than one count but fewer than ten. CDR3 protein: CASSKLNNEQFF. CDR3 DNA: TGTGCCAGCAGTAAACTTAACAATGAGCAGTTCTTC. The chain is built from TRBV6-5 and TRBJ2-1; the D is unclear. The germline gives CDR1 MNHEY, CDR2 SVGAGI. This CDR3 spans 12 amino acids. V was cut by 5 bases and J by 5 bases, with 7 bases left in between.

The chain joins TRBV12-5 to TRBJ1-2; D is unresolved. V lost 6 bases, J lost 8 bases, and 19 bases lay in between. The CDR3 totals 14 residues. Per germline, CDR1 LGHNT and CDR2 FRNRAP. The CDR3 reads CASGPRAPGGGYTF. Here the CDR3 DNA reads TGTGCTAGTGGCCCGAGGGCCCCTGGTGGGGGCTACACCTTC.

The gene calls are TRBV5-1 and TRBJ2-2, with TRBD2 matching over 11 bases. The V gene's germline CDR1 is SGHRS and CDR2 YFSETQ. CDR3 length: 15 amino acids. V lost 0 bases to trimming and J lost 5 bases; unmatched junction nucleotides: 0. The CDR3, as DNA: TGCGCCAGCAGCTTGGGACTAGCGGGGACCGGGGAGCTGTTTTTT. It encodes CASSLGLAGTGELFF.